One TCR beta chain is described in this entry. One junction end disagrees with the germline gene, perhaps due to a read error. The sample belongs to a study of cytomegalovirus exposure and HLA in healthy donors. At the level of the study: Earlier, 200 million or so T cells were analyzed, and more than 100 million unique TCR beta sequences were found among them.

Germline values: CDR1 MDHEN, CDR2 SYDVKM. The CDR3 loop spans 12 amino acids. This PCR relied on a set of 60 Vbeta primers and 13 Jbeta primers. Sequencing was performed with immunoSEQ multiplex PCR; in TCRdb, only in-frame clones are kept and a portion is missing. The sample shows roughly 100,000 clones, 10% of them seen only once. The receptor's source is a man aged 40-55 years in good health and CMV-seropositive. J is TRBJ2-7 and V is TRBV28; 8 nucleotides align to TRBD1. Input material: PBMCs. CDR3 nucleotides: TGTGCCTGCAGGGGGCTTAATTACGAGCAGTACTTC. Protein product: CACRGLNYEQYF. Together with reference TRBV28 and TRBJ2-7, the CDR3 gives the full variable domain: DVKVTQSSRYLVKRTGEKVFLECVQDMDHENMFWYRQDPGLGLRLIYFSYDVKMKEKGDIPEGYSVSREKKERFSLILESASTNQTSMYLCACRGLNYEQYFGPGTRLTVT.